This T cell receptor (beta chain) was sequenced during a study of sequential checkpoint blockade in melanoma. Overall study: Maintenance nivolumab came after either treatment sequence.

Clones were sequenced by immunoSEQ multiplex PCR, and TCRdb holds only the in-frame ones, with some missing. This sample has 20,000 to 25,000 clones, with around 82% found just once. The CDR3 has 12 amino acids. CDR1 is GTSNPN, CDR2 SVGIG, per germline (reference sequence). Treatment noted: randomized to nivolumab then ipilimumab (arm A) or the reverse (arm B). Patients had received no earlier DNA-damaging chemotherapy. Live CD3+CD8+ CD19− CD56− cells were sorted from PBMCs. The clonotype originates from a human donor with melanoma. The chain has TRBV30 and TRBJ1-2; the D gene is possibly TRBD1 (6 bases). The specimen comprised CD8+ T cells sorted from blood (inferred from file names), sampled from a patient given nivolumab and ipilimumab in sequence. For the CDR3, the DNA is TGTGCTCAGGACAGTCTTAACTATGGCTACACCTTC. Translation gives CAQDSLNYGYTF.